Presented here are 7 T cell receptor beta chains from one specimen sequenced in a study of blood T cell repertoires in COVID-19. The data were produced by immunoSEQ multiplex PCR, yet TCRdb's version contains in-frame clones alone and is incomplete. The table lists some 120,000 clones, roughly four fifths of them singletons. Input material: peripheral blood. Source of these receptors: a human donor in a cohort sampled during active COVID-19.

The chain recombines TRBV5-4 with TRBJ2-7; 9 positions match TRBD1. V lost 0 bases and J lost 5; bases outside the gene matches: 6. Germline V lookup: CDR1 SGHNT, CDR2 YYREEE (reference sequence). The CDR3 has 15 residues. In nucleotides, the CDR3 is TGTGCCAGCAGCTTGGTGGGGACAGGGATACACGAGCAGTACTTC. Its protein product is CASSLVGTGIHEQYF.

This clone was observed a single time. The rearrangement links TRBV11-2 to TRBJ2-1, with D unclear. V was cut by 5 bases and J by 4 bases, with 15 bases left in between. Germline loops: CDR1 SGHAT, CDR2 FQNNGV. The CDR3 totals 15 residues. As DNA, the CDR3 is TGTGCCAGCAGCCACCTCCGGGTTCAATACAATGAGCAGTTCTTC. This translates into CASSHLRVQYNEQFF.

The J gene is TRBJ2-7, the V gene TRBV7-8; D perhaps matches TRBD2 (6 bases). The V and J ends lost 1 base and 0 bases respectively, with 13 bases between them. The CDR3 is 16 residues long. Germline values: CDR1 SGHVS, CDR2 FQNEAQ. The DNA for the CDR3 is TGTGCCAGCAGCTTAGTCGGAGGGACGGCCTCCTACGAGCAGTACTTC. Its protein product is CASSLVGGTASYEQYF.

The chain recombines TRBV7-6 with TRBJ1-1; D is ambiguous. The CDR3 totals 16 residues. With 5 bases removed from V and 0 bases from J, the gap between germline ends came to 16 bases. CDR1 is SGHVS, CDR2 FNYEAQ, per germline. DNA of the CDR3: TGTGCCAGCAGCCTGGGAGGAGTAGGGATGAACACTGAAGCTTTCTTT. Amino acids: CASSLGGVGMNTEAFF.

The CDR3 is CASSRNRGTEAFF. CDR3 bases: TGTGCCAGCAGCCGAAACAGGGGCACTGAAGCTTTCTTT. The gene calls are TRBV27 and TRBJ1-1, with TRBD1 identical over 7 bases. CDR1 is MNHEY, CDR2 SMNVEV, per germline (reference sequence). The ends lost 6 bases at V and 4 bases at J; junction bases unmatched: 5. This CDR3 contains 13 residues.

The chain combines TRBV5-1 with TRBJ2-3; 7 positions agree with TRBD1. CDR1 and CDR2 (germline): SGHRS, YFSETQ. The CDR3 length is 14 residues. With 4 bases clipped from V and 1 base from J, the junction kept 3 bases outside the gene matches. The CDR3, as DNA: TGCGCCAGCAGCACAGGACAGGGCACAGATACGCAGTATTTT. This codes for CASSTGQGTDTQYF.

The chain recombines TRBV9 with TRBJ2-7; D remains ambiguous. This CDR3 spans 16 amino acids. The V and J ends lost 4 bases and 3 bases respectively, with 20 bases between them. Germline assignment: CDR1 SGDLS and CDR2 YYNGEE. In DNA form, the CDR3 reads TGTGCCAGCAGCCCCACGCACTGGTCCCTCCTCTACGAGCAGTACTTC. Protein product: CASSPTHWSLLYEQYF.